The present T cell receptor beta chain was sequenced within a study of cytomegalovirus exposure and HLA in healthy donors. Remarks on this clone: Its antigen is as yet unknown.

Study observations and caveats: Later work associated fewer than 20,000 TCR beta sequences with HLA alleles at 0.05 false discovery rate.

Use of 60 Vbeta and 13 Jbeta primers characterized the PCR. This table comes from immunoSEQ multiplex PCR, and its TCRdb copy is limited to in-frame clones, with some not included. Of some 96,000 clones listed, under 85% are singletons. The V gene's germline CDR1 is MNHNS and CDR2 SASEGT. The CDR3 spans 16 residues. The TCR was taken from a man aged 40-49 years in good health and CMV-seronegative. The sample comprised PBMCs. The rearrangement joins TRBV6-1 to TRBJ2-5, with a possible D match to TRBD1 (7 bases). The closer fit of TRBJ2-7 to the DNA end suggests the J call may be wrong. CDR3: CASSEVGRGRSYEQYF. CDR3 bases: TGTGCCAGCAGTGAAGTAGGCAGGGGGAGGTCCTACGAGCAGTACTTC.